This is a list of T cell receptor beta chains from one sample in a study of T cells in Graves' hyperthyroidism and ophthalmopathy. TCRdb reprocessed the multiplex PCR reads with MiXCR, giving one entry per CDR3 protein. Of around 350,000 distinct CDR3 sequences in the sample, over 10% were seen once. The sample comprised blood. These receptors all stem from a young woman with Graves' hyperthyroidism. CDR3s include the opening cysteine and the closing phenylalanine or tryptophan. A D gene is named only where the DNA matches it firmly. Some rows mark clone size as missing; the rest say once, few, many or name a class of expanded clone.

v_call	d_call	j_call	cdr3_length	clone_size	cdr3_nt	cdr3_aa
TRBV7-2	NA	TRBJ2-1	12	many	TGTGCCAGCAGCTTAGACTACAATGAGCAGTTCTTC	CASSLDYNEQFF
TRBV25-1	NA	TRBJ1-5	12	NA	TGTGCCAGCAGTGAACTGGGGCGGCCCCAGCATTTT	CASSELGRPQHF
TRBV3-1	TRBD2	TRBJ2-3	15	many	TGTGCCAGCAGCCAAGGGACTAGCGGACGAGATACGCAGTATTTT	CASSQGTSGRDTQYF
TRBV24-1	TRBD2	TRBJ2-1	15	NA	TGTGCCACCACTCCCGGGGTAAATGGGGGGGATGAGCAGTTCTTC	CATTPGVNGGDEQFF
TRBV2	TRBD2	TRBJ2-1	18	many	TGTGCCAGCAGCGATACTACTTCCAAGCGGGATGTTCACAATGAGCAGTTCTTC	CASSDTTSKRDVHNEQFF
TRBV19	NA	TRBJ2-7	13	NA	TGTGCCAGTAGTACTCAGCCCCTAAGCGAGCAGTACTTC	CASSTQPLSEQYF
TRBV11-3	NA	TRBJ2-3	12	many	TGTGCCAGCAGCCCAGCCGGGGGTACGCAGTATTTT	CASSPAGGTQYF
TRBV6-2/TRBV6-3	TRBD2	TRBJ2-1	22	many	TGTGCCAGCAGTTACTCGTTTATACCGGGACTAGCGGCCCTCGAACTATACAATGAGCAGTTCTTC	CASSYSFIPGLAALELYNEQFF
TRBV20-1	TRBD1	TRBJ2-7	16	many	TGCAGTGCTAGTTTATTAGGACAGGGTGGTTCCTACGAGCAGTACTTC	CSASLLGQGGSYEQYF
TRBV28	NA	TRBJ1-1	13	many	TGTGCCAGCAGCCTATCGGGCAACACTGAAGCTTTCTTT	CASSLSGNTEAFF
TRBV7-2	TRBD2	TRBJ2-4	16	many	TGTGCCAGCAGCATCTACTCCGGGACTAGGAAAAACATTCAGTACTTC	CASSIYSGTRKNIQYF
TRBV20-1	TRBD2	TRBJ2-1	15	once	TGCAGTGCTCCGGAACGGGAGCGGGACTACAATGAGCAGTTCTTC	CSAPERERDYNEQFF
TRBV9	TRBD1	TRBJ2-7	15	few	TGTGCCAGCAGCGTCGACCCAGGGGGTAGATACGAGCAGTACTTC	CASSVDPGGRYEQYF
TRBV6-1	NA	TRBJ2-3	13	many	TGTGCCAGCATGTTAGGGGTGGGAGATACGCAGTATTTT	CASMLGVGDTQYF
TRBV5-4	TRBD1	TRBJ2-5	16	NA	TGTGCCAGCAGCTTGGTTCCCCAGGGGGCTTGGGAGACCCAGTACTTC	CASSLVPQGAWETQYF
TRBV3-1	NA	TRBJ2-3	13	NA	TGTGCCAGCAGCCAAGGCTTGACAGATACGCAGTATTTT	CASSQGLTDTQYF
TRBV28	NA	TRBJ1-2	10	many	TGTGCCACTGCATTCTATGGCTACACCTTC	CATAFYGYTF
TRBV2	NA	TRBJ2-4	17	many	TGTGCCAGCAGTGAACGCGCCGGGGTCGCGGCCAAAAACATTCAGTACTTC	CASSERAGVAAKNIQYF
TRBV19	NA	TRBJ1-4	16	few	TGTGCCAGTAGTAGCCGGACGAGTGCAACTAATGAAAAACTGTTTTTT	CASSSRTSATNEKLFF
TRBV5-4	NA	TRBJ2-7	15	few	TGTGCCAGCAGCTTGTACCTGGGTAGCTCCTACGAGCAGTACTTC	CASSLYLGSSYEQYF
TRBV27	NA	TRBJ1-5	15	NA	TGTGCCAGCAGTTCTAGACAGAGCGGGGCTCAGCCCCAGCATTTT	CASSSRQSGAQPQHF
TRBV28	NA	TRBJ2-7	16	many	TGTGCCAGCAGTCCGCCCTTGGGGGATCTATCCTACGAGCAGTACTTC	CASSPPLGDLSYEQYF
TRBV12-3/TRBV12-4	NA	TRBJ1-2	13	many	TGTGCCAGCACCCTGGGCAGGGTCTATGGCTACACCTTC	CASTLGRVYGYTF
TRBV3-1	NA	TRBJ2-5	14	few	TGTGCCAGCAGCCCACCGGGAACGTGGGAGACCCAGTACTTC	CASSPPGTWETQYF
TRBV20-1	NA	TRBJ2-5	12	many	TGCAGTGCTAGTTCCGGAGGGGAGACCCAGTACTTC	CSASSGGETQYF
TRBV27	TRBD1	TRBJ1-1	15	many	TGTGCCAGCAGGAACCCCAGGGGGCGCAAAGCTGAAGCTTTCTTT	CASRNPRGRKAEAFF
TRBV20-1	NA	TRBJ1-5	12	many	TGCAGTGCTAGTGGGACAAATCAGCCCCAGCATTTT	CSASGTNQPQHF
TRBV19	TRBD1	TRBJ1-1	15	many	TGTGCCAGTAGAGAGACAGGGGGAAAGAACACTGAAGCTTTCTTT	CASRETGGKNTEAFF
TRBV19	NA	TRBJ1-1	15	many	TGTGCCAGTAGTATAGATCCAGGGGTAAACACTGAAGCTTTCTTT	CASSIDPGVNTEAFF
TRBV3-1	NA	TRBJ1-2	12	many	TGTGCCAGCAGCCAGGGGGTTTATGGCTACACCTTC	CASSQGVYGYTF
TRBV7-2	TRBD2	TRBJ2-7	13	many	TGTGCCAGCCGGGGGGACGGCATCTACGAGCAGTACTTC	CASRGDGIYEQYF
TRBV7-8	NA	TRBJ2-6	16	NA	TGTGCCAGCAGCCGATCAGGGGTCCCTGGGGCCAACGTCCTGACTTTC	CASSRSGVPGANVLTF
TRBV20-1	NA	TRBJ1-1	12	many	TGCAGTGCTACGGTATATTACACTGAAGCTTTCTTT	CSATVYYTEAFF
TRBV28	NA	TRBJ2-1	17	NA	TGTGCCAGCAGTCCGTCTGGCTGGCTAGGGGGAAGCAATGAGCAGTTCTTC	CASSPSGWLGGSNEQFF
TRBV27	TRBD2	TRBJ2-7	14	many	TGTGCCAGCAGAAATAGCGGGAGGGCGCTTGAGCAGTACTTC	CASRNSGRALEQYF
TRBV3-1	TRBD2	TRBJ2-3	14	many	TGTGCCAGCAGCCCGCGGGGGGAAACAGATACGCAGTATTTT	CASSPRGETDTQYF
TRBV19	TRBD1	TRBJ1-1	16	many	TGTGCCAGTAGTATAGACAGGGGGCAATCGGGCACTGAAGCTTTCTTT	CASSIDRGQSGTEAFF
TRBV5-1	NA	TRBJ1-2	14	NA	TGCGCCGGCAGCTTTGAGGGGCCAAGCGGTGGCTACACCTTC	CAGSFEGPSGGYTF
TRBV7-9	NA	TRBJ2-2	13	few	TGTGCCAGCAGCTGGACAGTCACCGGGGAGCTGTTTTTT	CASSWTVTGELFF
TRBV6-1	NA	TRBJ2-3	14	many	TGTGCCAGCGACAACGACTCTCGGAAAGCTACGCAGTATTTT	CASDNDSRKATQYF
TRBV6-1	TRBD1	TRBJ1-2	12	many	TGTGCCAGCAGTGGACAGGGCGACGGCTACACCTTC	CASSGQGDGYTF
TRBV12-3/TRBV12-4	NA	TRBJ1-1	13	many	TGTGCCAGCAGACCGGACAGTCGTACTGAAGCTTTCTTT	CASRPDSRTEAFF
TRBV20-1	NA	TRBJ1-3	15	many	TGCAGTGCTAGGGCGATACTAGAGCCTGGAAACACCATATATTTT	CSARAILEPGNTIYF
TRBV20-1	NA	TRBJ2-1	16	many	TGCAGTGCTAGAGATTGGTCAGGGACAATCCACAATGAGCAGTTCTTC	CSARDWSGTIHNEQFF
TRBV9	NA	TRBJ2-7	14	many	TGTGCCAGCAGCGTCTACGGGAGTTCCTACGAGCAGTACTTC	CASSVYGSSYEQYF
TRBV20-1	TRBD1	TRBJ1-1	14	many	TGCAGTGCTTGGCAGGGGGGGGTGAACACTGAAGCTTTCTTT	CSAWQGGVNTEAFF
TRBV30	TRBD2	TRBJ2-1	23	NA	TGTGCCTGGATTACCGGGACACGTATGCTTGGACTAGCGGGAGGCCCTAAGTACAATGAGCAGTTCTTC	CAWITGTRMLGLAGGPKYNEQFF
TRBV7-2	NA	TRBJ2-5	15	many	TGTGCCAGCAGCTTAGGGTCAGGGATACAAGAGACCCAGTACTTC	CASSLGSGIQETQYF
TRBV24-1	NA	TRBJ1-1	15	many	TGTGCCAAGCCCCATACTGCTGGGGAGGACACTGAAGCTTTCTTT	CAKPHTAGEDTEAFF
TRBV28	NA	TRBJ2-7	12	few	TGTGCCAGCAGTCTCCTCTGGATGGAGCAGTACTTC	CASSLLWMEQYF
TRBV6-1	NA	TRBJ2-1	15	few	TGTGCCAGCAGTTATTACCAGAACATGGGCAATGAGCAGTTCTTC	CASSYYQNMGNEQFF
TRBV5-1	NA	TRBJ2-3	17	many	TGCGCCAGCAGCTTGGGAAGTGGTGGGGGCCTCACAGATACGCAGTATTTT	CASSLGSGGGLTDTQYF
TRBV2	NA	TRBJ2-7	12	many	TGTGCCAGCGGTGGGGACGGGGCCGAGCAGTACTTC	CASGGDGAEQYF
TRBV9	TRBD1	TRBJ1-2	15	many	TGTGCCAGCAGCGGACGGTCGGCGACAGGGGAAGGCTACACCTTC	CASSGRSATGEGYTF
TRBV20-1	TRBD2	TRBJ2-3	14	many	TGCAGTGCACAGACGGGACTAAGCACAGATACGCAGTATTTT	CSAQTGLSTDTQYF
TRBV7-2	NA	TRBJ1-2	16	NA	TGTGCCAGCAGCTTAGGCTCCTCGGAGGGGATTTATGGCTACACCTTC	CASSLGSSEGIYGYTF
TRBV19	TRBD1	TRBJ2-1	14	NA	TGTGCCAGTAGTCCAGGGGACAGCTCCTACGAGCAGTTCTTC	CASSPGDSSYEQFF